The rows below give T cell receptor beta chains drawn from one sample of a study of T cells in localized non-small cell lung cancer. Sequencing used immunoSEQ multiplex PCR; TCRdb keeps in-frame clones, though not all of them. The sample includes about 130,000 clones, about 89% of them seen just once. The specimen was peripheral blood, collected before any cancer treatment. The receptors originated from a female donor of 60 years or more with stage I lung adenocarcinoma. Both conserved end residues are part of each CDR3. The order of the fields is CDR3 DNA, CDR3 protein, D gene, clone size, V gene, J gene. D genes are given only for firm matches. A row's size may be missing; if present it is once, few, many or a size class.

CDR3nt: TGTGCCAGCAGTTCAGGGGAGGGCACAGATACGCAGTATTTT; CDR3aa: CASSSGEGTDTQYF; d_gene: .; abundance: .; v_gene: TRBV28; j_gene: TRBJ2-3
CDR3nt: TGTGCCAGTAGACCCGGAGTCGGTCAGGGAAGTTCTAATGGCTACACCTTC; CDR3aa: CASRPGVGQGSSNGYTF; d_gene: .; abundance: .; v_gene: TRBV19; j_gene: TRBJ1-2
CDR3nt: TGTGCCAGCAGCCCCGACGGGACTAGCGGTGACAATGAGCAGTTCTTC; CDR3aa: CASSPDGTSGDNEQFF; d_gene: TRBD2; abundance: medium-sized; v_gene: TRBV7-3; j_gene: TRBJ2-1
CDR3nt: TGTGCCAGCAGCTCCCGCCGGGTGATCTTTGGCTACACCTTC; CDR3aa: CASSSRRVIFGYTF; d_gene: .; abundance: .; v_gene: TRBV5-8; j_gene: TRBJ1-2
CDR3nt: TGTGCCAGCAGCGGAGGTCGGACAGGGAATAATGAAAAACTGTTTTTT; CDR3aa: CASSGGRTGNNEKLFF; d_gene: TRBD1; abundance: once; v_gene: TRBV9; j_gene: TRBJ1-4
CDR3nt: TGTGCCAGCAGCGACGGGACTAGCGGGAGGCCCGGCCTCAATGAGCAGTTCTTC; CDR3aa: CASSDGTSGRPGLNEQFF; d_gene: TRBD2; abundance: .; v_gene: TRBV5-4; j_gene: TRBJ2-1
CDR3nt: TGTGCCAGCAGTGAAGCGTACAGGATCGGCTACACCTTC; CDR3aa: CASSEAYRIGYTF; d_gene: .; abundance: .; v_gene: TRBV6-1; j_gene: TRBJ1-2
CDR3nt: TGTGCCAGCAGCTTAGTTGGCAGGGAATTCTACAATGAGCAGTTCTTC; CDR3aa: CASSLVGREFYNEQFF; d_gene: .; abundance: few; v_gene: TRBV13; j_gene: TRBJ2-1
CDR3nt: TGTGCCAGCAGCAGGGACAGCAGCTCTGGAAACACCATATATTTT; CDR3aa: CASSRDSSSGNTIYF; d_gene: TRBD1; abundance: .; v_gene: TRBV5-4; j_gene: TRBJ1-3
CDR3nt: TGTGCCAGCAGCACACGGGTTCAAGAGACCCAGTACTTC; CDR3aa: CASSTRVQETQYF; d_gene: .; abundance: .; v_gene: TRBV7-6; j_gene: TRBJ2-5
CDR3nt: TGTGCCAGCAAACTAAGGCTAGCGGGAGTGAACGAGCAGTACTTC; CDR3aa: CASKLRLAGVNEQYF; d_gene: TRBD2; abundance: .; v_gene: TRBV28; j_gene: TRBJ2-7
CDR3nt: TGCAGCGCCGAGGACTTCTCTGGGGCCAACGTCCTGACTTTC; CDR3aa: CSAEDFSGANVLTF; d_gene: .; abundance: .; v_gene: TRBV29-1; j_gene: TRBJ2-6
CDR3nt: TGTGCCAGCAGCTCTCAAGAGGGTTATGAAAAACTGTTTTTT; CDR3aa: CASSSQEGYEKLFF; d_gene: .; abundance: .; v_gene: TRBV5-6; j_gene: TRBJ1-4
CDR3nt: TGTGCCAGCAGCGTACCAGGGGTGGCCGGGGAGCTGTTTTTT; CDR3aa: CASSVPGVAGELFF; d_gene: .; abundance: once; v_gene: TRBV9; j_gene: TRBJ2-2
CDR3nt: TGTGCCAGCAGTTGGGATTTGCTAGCGGTATCCTACGAGCAGTACTTC; CDR3aa: CASSWDLLAVSYEQYF; d_gene: TRBD2; abundance: once; v_gene: TRBV27; j_gene: TRBJ2-7
CDR3nt: TGTGCCAGCAGTGAAAGGGCAGATGAAGCTTTCTTT; CDR3aa: CASSERADEAFF; d_gene: .; abundance: .; v_gene: TRBV6-1; j_gene: TRBJ1-1